These 9 T cell receptor beta chains came from one sample sequenced in a study of T cell responses to AZD1222 COVID-19 vaccine. Method: immunoSEQ multiplex PCR; TCRdb's copy keeps in-frame clones and lacks some. The top ten hold about 6.7% of the sample, which has about 140,000 clones, 85% to 95% seen once. Sample: peripheral blood, taken 28 days after the second AZD1222 dose. The receptors were gathered from an adult who received the AZD1222 COVID-19 vaccine.

The rearrangement uses TRBV4-1 and TRBJ2-7; TRBD1 matches 7 bases. This CDR3 has 14 amino acids. Trimming at V came to 1 base and at J to 3 bases, leaving 3 bases not matched to a gene. Per the germline V gene, CDR1 is MGHRA and CDR2 is YSYEKL. The CDR3 spells CASSQGTGYYEQYF. CDR3 DNA sequence: TGCGCCAGCAGCCAAGGGACAGGTTACTACGAGCAGTACTTC.

This clone was picked up a small number of times. The chain carries TRBV30 and TRBJ2-5; weak D call: TRBD2 (6 bases). The CDR3 sequence is 15 residues long. Trimming pared 1 base from V and 6 bases from J, leaving 18 bases between. Per germline, CDR1 GTSNPN and CDR2 SVGIG (reference sequence). The CDR3 sequence is CAWSGLAKGLQTQYF. CDR3 nucleotides: TGTGCCTGGAGTGGTCTAGCGAAGGGGCTGCAGACCCAGTACTTC.

The chain joins TRBV19 to TRBJ2-7; 8 bases line up with TRBD1. This CDR3 region has 15 residues. CDR1 LNHDA and CDR2 SQIVND come from the germline V gene (reference sequence). V dropped 6 bases and J dropped 2; count of bases not matched to a gene: 9. The CDR3 coding sequence is TGTGCCAGTAGCTTCGGGACAGGCCTAACCTACGAGCAGTACTTC. It is translated as CASSFGTGLTYEQYF.

The CDR3 loop is CASSVGGGTDTQYF. Here the CDR3 DNA reads TGTGCCAGCAGTGTAGGGGGGGGAACAGATACGCAGTATTTT. V is TRBV2 and J is TRBJ2-3, with D perhaps matching TRBD2 (7 bases). Germline CDR1 is SNHLY and CDR2 is FYNNEI. The V end was cut by 4 bases, the J end by 3 bases, with 11 bases between. This CDR3 contains 14 residues.

J is TRBJ1-3 and V is TRBV19; unclear D gene. In germline, CDR1 is LNHDA, CDR2 SQIVND (reference sequence). V was pared by 9 bases and J by 0 bases, with 9 bases between. The CDR3 is 13 residues long. CDR3 sequence reads: CASKRFSGNTIYF. The CDR3 nucleotides are TGTGCCAGCAAACGGTTCTCTGGAAACACCATATATTTT.

V usage is TRBV5-6 and J usage is TRBJ2-3; tentative D call: TRBD1 (6 bases). Germline V gene sequence: CDR1 SGHDT, CDR2 YYEEEE. The CDR3 has 13 amino acids. V shed 5 bases and J shed 4 bases, with 11 bases lying between them. This CDR3 reads CASSQGLSDTQYF. In DNA form, the CDR3 reads TGTGCCAGCAGTCAGGGGCTCTCAGATACGCAGTATTTT.

The V call is TRBV28, the J call TRBJ2-1; 7 bases are shared with TRBD1. The ends lost 4 bases at V and 3 bases at J; junction bases unmatched: 6. The CDR3 extends over 15 amino acids. Germline V gene sequence: CDR1 MDHEN, CDR2 SYDVKM. Here the CDR3 reads CASSSTGFIYNEQFF. In DNA, the CDR3 is TGTGCCAGCAGTTCGACAGGGTTTATCTACAATGAGCAGTTCTTC.

The rearrangement links TRBV2 to TRBJ1-4; D ambiguous. CDR1 SNHLY and CDR2 FYNNEI come from the germline V gene. The V end lost 6 bases, the J end lost 2 bases, and 1 base lay between the germline ends. This CDR3 spans 11 amino acids. The CDR3 sequence is CASRTNEKLFF. DNA for the CDR3: TGTGCCAGCAGGACTAATGAAAAACTGTTTTTT. The entire variable domain, with the rest obtained from reference TRBV2 and TRBJ1-4, is as follows: EPEVTQTPSHQVTQMGQEVILRCVPISNHLYFYWYRQILGQKVEFLVSFYNNEISEKSEIFDDQFSVERPDGSNFTLKIRSTKLEDSAMYFCASRTNEKLFFGSGTQLSVL.

The chain joins TRBV7-2 to TRBJ1-2, with 9 positions matching TRBD1. The CDR3 is made up of 12 amino acids. CDR1 is SGHTA, CDR2 FQGNSA, per germline. V shed 4 bases and J 8 bases; nucleotides not matched to a gene: 2. CDR3 DNA sequence: TGTGCCAGCAGCTGGACAGGGGCAGGCTACACCTTC. It codes for CASSWTGAGYTF.